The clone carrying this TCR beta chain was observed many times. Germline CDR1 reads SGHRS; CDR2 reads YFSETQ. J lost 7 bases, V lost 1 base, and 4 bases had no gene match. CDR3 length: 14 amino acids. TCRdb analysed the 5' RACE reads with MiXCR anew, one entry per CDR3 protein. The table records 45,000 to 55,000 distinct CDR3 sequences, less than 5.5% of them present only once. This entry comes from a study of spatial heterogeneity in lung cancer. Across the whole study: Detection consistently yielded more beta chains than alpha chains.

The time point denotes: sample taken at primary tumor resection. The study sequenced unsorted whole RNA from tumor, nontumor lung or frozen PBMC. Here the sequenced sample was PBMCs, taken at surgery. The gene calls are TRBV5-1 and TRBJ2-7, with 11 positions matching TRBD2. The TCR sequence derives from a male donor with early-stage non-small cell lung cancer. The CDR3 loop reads CASSLISGRVEQYF. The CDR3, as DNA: TGCGCCAGCAGCTTGATTAGCGGGAGGGTTGAGCAGTACTTC.